What follows is one T cell receptor (beta chain) and its context. The sample originates from a study of CD8 T cells in Susac syndrome. Sequencing of TCR beta covered CD8+ and CD4+ T cells obtained from blood. The patients serving as multiple sclerosis controls were treatment-naive. They had stable or active relapsing-remitting disease and fulfilled revised McDonald criteria. TEMRA cells were FACS-enriched, unlike CD8+ and CD4+ T cells, which were negatively isolated. An amount of RNA that ranged from roughly 0.5 to 1 ug was reverse transcribed with random hexamers. An immunoSEQ multiplex PCR generated amplified TCR beta CDR3 products spanning 54 Vbeta and 13 Jbeta. TCRdb analysed the immunoSEQ multiplex PCR reads with MiXCR anew, one entry per CDR3 protein. Here the sample spans 200,000 to 250,000 distinct CDR3 sequences, roughly 90% being singletons. The sequencing sample was made of CD8+ T cells from PBMCs. This receptor was identified in a human donor with multiple sclerosis.

CDR3 bases: TGTGCCAGCAGCGGGAGTAGGGTGGAGGTGGGAAACATTCAGTACTTC. It translates to CASSGSRVEVGNIQYF. This chain connects TRBV12-3 or TRBV12-4 to TRBJ2-4; the D gene is possibly TRBD2 (6 bases). The CDR3 runs 16 residues. Trimming left V 6 bases short and J 6 bases short, with 21 bases between.